The clone carrying this TCR beta chain was counted a single time. Its antigen is still unknown. Clones were sequenced by immunoSEQ multiplex PCR, and TCRdb holds only the in-frame ones, with some missing. The sample lists roughly 120,000 clones, around nine tenths seen once, with approximately 3% in the top ten. The data originate from a study of T cell responses to AZD1222 COVID-19 vaccine. Overall study: Second doses that came at about 4 or about 12 weeks were put together. Study-level points and caveats: Vaccine-related CD4 TCRs covered spike, predominating at 160-218 and 743-854. Spike-specific TCR breadth and depth both grew after two AZD1222 doses.

The length of the CDR3 is 17 residues. V lost 3 bases and J lost 4; bases outside the gene matches: 8. Germline CDR1 LGHDT, CDR2 YNNKEL (reference sequence). This chain connects TRBV3-1 (or the pseudogene TRBV3-2) to TRBJ2-5; 13 bases are a match to TRBD2. The TCR originated in an adult in good health. This specimen was peripheral blood, taken on day 0 of AZD1222 vaccination. The CDR3 DNA reads as TGTGCCAGCAGCCAGGGACTAGCGGGGCCTAACGGAGAGACCCAGTACTTC. Protein sequence: CASSQGLAGPNGETQYF.